A single sample is the source of the 27 T cell receptor beta chains below, sequenced in a study of CD4 T cells in relation to SARS-CoV-2 and coronaviruses. TCRdb keeps only in-frame clones here, not all; method: immunoSEQ multiplex PCR. The table lists about 37,000 clones, approximately 87% of them singletons, with 9% to 9.5% in the top ten. The sequenced material came from memory CD4+ T cells from PBMCs. The receptors were gathered from an adult with COVID-19.

The CDR3 protein is CASRTGGTDTQYF. CDR3 in DNA: TGTGCCAGCCGGACTGGAGGCACAGATACGCAGTATTTT. The chain employs TRBV6-5 and TRBJ2-3, with D possibly matching TRBD2 (5 bases). The CDR3 loop spans 13 amino acids. The germline V gene encodes CDR1 MNHEY and CDR2 SVGAGI. Trimming left V 8 bases short and J 1 base short, with 10 bases between.

The V and J genes are TRBV6-5 and TRBJ2-5; D remains unclear. Germline assignment: CDR1 MNHEY and CDR2 SVGAGI. V lost 7 bases to trimming and J lost 1 base, with 7 bases between them. This CDR3 contains 12 residues. The CDR3 region has the DNA TGTGCCAGCATAAACTTCCAAGAGACCCAGTACTTC. Translated, it gives CASINFQETQYF.

The chain joins TRBV5-4 to TRBJ1-4; maybe TRBD1 (6 bases). V lost 1 base to trimming and J lost 2 bases, with 12 bases between them. The CDR3 length is 16 residues. Germline CDR1 is SGHNT and CDR2 is YYREEE (reference sequence). The CDR3 DNA reads as TGTGCCAGCAGCTTGTTAGGGGGAGGCACTAATGAAAAACTGTTTTTT. It yields the protein CASSLLGGGTNEKLFF.

The J gene is TRBJ1-1, the V gene TRBV10-2; the D is unclear. From germline, CDR1 is WSHSY and CDR2 SAAADI. The germline V and J ends were trimmed by 5 bases and 0 bases, with 13 bases remaining between them. This CDR3 region has 15 residues. The CDR3 DNA sequence: TGCGCCAGCAGTCCCCCTCCACCTATGAACACTGAAGCTTTCTTT. Translating it yields CASSPPPPMNTEAFF.

This clone was seen just once. Its ends do not fully match the called genes, so a read error is possible. The chain joins TRBV3-1 (or the pseudogene TRBV3-2) to TRBJ2-3; TRBD1 matches 12 bases. The CDR3 extends over 16 amino acids. From germline, CDR1 is LGHDT and CDR2 YNNKEL (reference sequence). The CDR3 DNA sequence: TGTGCCAGCAGACAAGTAGGGACAGGGGGCGGGAATACGCAGTATTTT. This encodes CASRQVGTGGGNTQYF.

CDR3 coding DNA: TGTGCCAGCTCACCAACAGTAACCTACGAGCAGTACTTC. Residues: CASSPTVTYEQYF. J is TRBJ2-7 and V is TRBV18; unclear D gene. The CDR3 spans 13 residues. V dropped 2 bases and J dropped 2 bases, with 7 bases sitting between them. Germline CDR1 KGHSH, CDR2 LQKENI.

This clone showed up just once. The rearrangement links TRBV19 to TRBJ2-6, with D possibly being TRBD1 (5 bases). Trimming stripped 10 bases from V and 0 bases from J, with 10 bases between. The germline gives CDR1 LNHDA, CDR2 SQIVND (reference sequence). The CDR3 length is 14 residues. The CDR3: CATSQGSGANVLTF. In DNA, the CDR3 is TGTGCCACCAGCCAGGGCTCTGGGGCCAACGTCCTGACTTTC.

This chain uses TRBV25-1 with TRBJ2-7; D not certain. The CDR3 is made up of 11 amino acids. CDR1 MGHDK and CDR2 SYGVNS come from the germline V gene. V was shortened by 4 bases and J by 9 bases, with 10 bases between the two germline ends. CDR3: CASSGIMGQYF. The CDR3 nucleotides read TGTGCCAGCAGTGGGATTATGGGGCAGTACTTC.

The chain has TRBV6-6 and TRBJ1-2; no clear D. Germline-derived CDR1 and CDR2 are MNHNY and SVGAGI (reference sequence). The CDR3 length is 13 residues. V gave up 6 bases and J gave up 3 bases, with 11 bases separating them. CDR3 sequence (DNA): TGTGCCAGCAGCCAGGCACAGCACTATGGCTACACCTTC. Translated, it gives CASSQAQHYGYTF.

This clone was seen just once. A read error may produce the germline difference seen at one junction end. V gene TRBV9 combines with J gene TRBJ2-3; D is perhaps TRBD1 (6 bases). The CDR3 contains 15 residues. Germline CDR1 SGDLS, CDR2 YYNGEE. This CDR3 is CASSVNALATGTQYF. In nucleotides, the CDR3 is TGTGCCAGCAGCGTAAATGCGCTGGCGACAGGTACGCAGTATTTT.

The V and J genes are TRBV12-3 or TRBV12-4 and TRBJ2-7, with 7 bases aligning to TRBD1. The J segment lost 6 bases and the V segment lost 6 bases, leaving 8 bases of the junction unmatched. This CDR3 comprises 13 residues. CDR3 sequence (DNA): TGTGCCAGCAGACAGGGGAGAAAGGGCGAGCAGTACTTC. Its protein product is CASRQGRKGEQYF.

The DNA for the CDR3 is TGTGCCAGCAGTGACTCGACCAGGGGATCTGGCTACACCTTC. Its protein is CASSDSTRGSGYTF. The rearrangement joins TRBV6-4 to TRBJ1-2; perhaps TRBD1 as D (6 bases). Germline V gene data show CDR1 as MRHNA and CDR2 as SNTAGT. The CDR3 covers 14 residues. With 0 bases removed from V and 7 bases from J, the gap between germline ends came to 12 bases.

The chain joins TRBV5-3 to TRBJ1-5, with D uncertain. TRBV5-3 is labeled an ORF, and its function is uncertain. The V end was cut by 3 bases, the J end by 2 bases, with 18 bases between. The CDR3 length is 17 residues. The CDR3 sequence: CARSSRHLGSGNQPQHF. CDR3 coding DNA: TGTGCCAGAAGCTCGCGGCATTTAGGTTCCGGCAATCAGCCCCAGCATTTT.

J is TRBJ1-3 and V is TRBV29-1; unclear D gene. The ends were cut back, 0 bases at V and 0 bases at J, with 6 bases in the middle. This CDR3 is built from 14 residues. The germline gives CDR1 SQVTM, CDR2 ANQGSEA. Here the CDR3 DNA reads TGCAGCGTTGAAGAAGGAGGCTCTGGAAACACCATATATTTT. Translating it yields CSVEEGGSGNTIYF.

The rearrangement links TRBV5-5 to TRBJ2-2, with unresolved D. The CDR3 totals 15 residues. Between the trimmed V and J ends, which lost 0 bases and 2 bases, there was a span of 8 bases. The germline gives CDR1 SGHKS, CDR2 YYEKEE (reference sequence). The CDR3 sequence is CASSLVQSNTGELFF. DNA for the CDR3: TGTGCCAGCAGCTTGGTTCAGAGTAACACCGGGGAGCTGTTTTTT. Looking up the rest from reference TRBV5-5 and TRBJ2-2 gives the full variable domain: DAGVTQSPTHLIKTRGQQVTLRCSPISGHKSVSWYQQVLGQGPQFIFQYYEKEERGRGNFPDRFSARQFPNYSSELNVNALLLGDSALYLCASSLVQSNTGELFFGEGSRLTVL.

This chain links TRBV3-1 (or the pseudogene TRBV3-2) with TRBJ2-3, with 7 positions matching TRBD2. Germline V CDR1 and CDR2: LGHDT, YNNKEL (reference sequence). The CDR3 sequence is 16 residues long. Trimming took 4 bases from V and 1 from J; bases not matched to a gene: 8. The CDR3 region has the DNA TGTGCCAGCAGCCGTGTGGCCCGGGGGGGCACAGATACGCAGTATTTT. Translating it yields CASSRVARGGTDTQYF.

The chain is built from TRBV5-7 and TRBJ2-7, with D unresolved. TRBV5-7 falls under the ORF class, with uncertain function. There are 13 residues in the CDR3. Trimming took off 5 bases at V and 6 bases at J, with 15 bases between the two ends. The CDR3 nucleotides are TGTGCCAGCAGTCGGCGGCCCACGCTCGAGCAGTACTTC. This translates into CASSRRPTLEQYF.

The chain recombines TRBV2 with TRBJ2-7, with D hard to call. Germline-derived CDR1 and CDR2 are SNHLY and FYNNEI. This CDR3 has 11 amino acids. V dropped 4 bases and J dropped 5 bases, with 6 bases sitting between them. The CDR3: CASSGLHEQYF. CDR3 coding DNA: TGTGCCAGCAGTGGGCTCCACGAGCAGTACTTC.

V is TRBV7-9 and J is TRBJ1-2; D unclear. The CDR3 extends over 13 amino acids. CDR1 and CDR2 (germline): SEHNR, FQNEAQ (reference sequence). The V end was cut by 1 base, the J end by 3 bases, with 6 bases between. CDR3 nucleotide sequence: TGTGCCAGCAGCTTAGTTCAAGACTATGGCTACACCTTC. Translated, it gives CASSLVQDYGYTF.

The chain joins TRBV24-1 to TRBJ2-7; 7 positions agree with TRBD1. Germline CDR1 and CDR2: KGHDR and SFDVKD. The V segment lost 3 bases and the J segment 4 bases; nucleotides outside the gene matches: 8. CDR3 length equals 15 residues. CDR3 sequence: CATSDGDRDGYEQYF. CDR3 sequence (DNA): TGTGCCACCAGTGATGGAGACAGGGACGGATACGAGCAGTACTTC.

The chain uses TRBV5-1 and TRBJ2-7; 15 bases agree with TRBD2. The trim removed 0 bases at V and 0 bases at J, leaving 10 bases unmatched. Germline-derived CDR1 and CDR2 are SGHRS and YFSETQ. The CDR3 is 20 residues long. CDR3: CASSLASWGLAGGSSYEQYF. DNA of the CDR3: TGCGCCAGCAGCTTGGCTAGTTGGGGACTAGCGGGGGGTAGCTCCTACGAGCAGTACTTC.

This chain connects TRBV6-5 to TRBJ1-6, with TRBD1 matching over 10 bases. CDR3 length: 14 amino acids. Trimming cost V 6 bases and J 9 bases; bases outside gene matches: 5. Germline-derived CDR1 and CDR2 are MNHEY and SVGAGI. The CDR3: CASRRQGASSPLHF. For the CDR3, the DNA is TGTGCCAGCAGAAGACAGGGGGCTTCTTCACCCCTCCACTTT.

The rearrangement links TRBV24-1 to TRBJ1-6, with D perhaps TRBD1 (5 bases). Between the trimmed V and J ends, which lost 7 bases and 9 bases, there was a span of 15 bases. CDR1 and CDR2 from the germline V gene are KGHDR and SFDVKD. The CDR3 is 14 amino acids. CDR3 amino acids: CATSPGEGVSPLHF. The CDR3 DNA is TGTGCCACCAGCCCGGGGGAGGGTGTTTCACCCCTCCACTTT.

The rearrangement joins TRBV5-1 to TRBJ2-1; D is possibly TRBD1 (6 bases). V was pared by 0 bases and J by 2 bases, with 9 bases between. Germline CDR1 reads SGHRS; CDR2 reads YFSETQ. The CDR3 runs 15 residues. In DNA, the CDR3 is TGCGCCAGCAGCTTGGAAGGGACAACCTACAATGAGCAGTTCTTC. It codes for CASSLEGTTYNEQFF.

The rearrangement uses TRBV2 and TRBJ2-3; the match to TRBD2 covers 11 bases. CDR1 is SNHLY and CDR2 is FYNNEI in the germline V gene. Unmatched junction bases numbered 11, after V lost 6 bases and J lost 6 bases. The CDR3 extends over 16 amino acids. The CDR3 loop is CASRDRSGGAWDTQYF. CDR3 nucleotides: TGTGCCAGCAGAGACCGTAGCGGGGGGGCCTGGGATACGCAGTATTTT.

V is TRBV24-1 and J is TRBJ2-5; D uncertain. From germline, CDR1 is KGHDR and CDR2 SFDVKD. Trimming shortened V by 5 bases and J by 4 bases, and 7 bases separated the two germline ends. CDR3 size: 12 residues. In nucleotides, the CDR3 is TGTGCCACCAGTGGCAGCCCAGAGACCCAGTACTTC. It is translated as CATSGSPETQYF.

The genes are TRBV6-6 and TRBJ2-2, with no clear D. The germline V gene has CDR1 MNHNY and CDR2 SVGAGI (reference sequence). The ends were cut back, 2 bases at V and 4 bases at J, with 2 bases in the middle. The CDR3 sequence is 12 residues long. CDR3 nucleotide sequence: TGTGCCAGCAGTTACCCCACCGGGGAGCTGTTTTTT. It codes for CASSYPTGELFF.